This is a list of T cell receptor delta chains from one sample in a study of Vδ1+ human thymocytes. TCRdb ran CATT on the multiplex PCR reads. The table has about 27,000 delta-chain clones, about 29% seen once. The sequencing input was Vdelta1+ gamma-delta thymocytes from the thymus. The receptors stem from a boy under two years old who had congenital heart surgery. Each CDR3 is given without its conserved first and last residue. The order of the fields is V gene, clone size, D gene, CDR3 protein. D genes are given only for firm matches. Clone size appears in some rows only: once, few, many, or a class for an expanded clone.

>TRDV1|-|-
ALGACEDLKLI
>TRDV1|-|-
ALGERPVPALKPLI
>TRDV1|medium-sized|TRDD3
ALGERISGGINRKLI
>TRDV1|few|-
ALGEIPTGLGALYTDKLI
>TRDV1|few|TRDD3
ALGELGHPLWGIGYTDKLI
>TRDV1|-|TRDD3
ALGELRPNPWGMNVGYTDKLI
>TRDV1|-|-
ALGEGGSRRAHTDKLI
>TRDV1|few|-
ALGGILPRQKLI
>TRDV1|-|-
ALEDTPSWDITDKLI
>TRDV1|-|-
ALGDLPLRLSPYWSKLI
>TRDV1|-|-
ALGGAYLPDQLI